This T cell receptor (beta chain) was captured by sequencing in a study of blood T cell repertoires in COVID-19. Study-level background: The United States, Italy and Spain provided the acute and convalescent COVID-19 samples. Sources were T cells, B-cell-depleted T cells, or PBMCs; the material itself was cDNA or gDNA.

This CDR3 region has 15 residues. V was pared by 0 bases and J by 2 bases, with 10 bases between. Germline V gene data show CDR1 as SGHAT and CDR2 as FQNNGV. As handled by the study authors: Amplification from reference gene primers served as the basis for estimated nucleated cell counts. Some clones are missing from TCRdb's copy, which holds only in-frame ones; the method was immunoSEQ multiplex PCR. That table gives V, J and clone size, and the DNA gave D and trimming. The profile covers 70,000 or so clones, with 70% to 75% appearing a single time and about 40% taken by the ten largest. This sequence was found in a woman between 70 and 85 years old with acute or convalescent COVID-19. Material: peripheral blood. The rearrangement uses TRBV11-2 and TRBJ1-2; the D is unclear. CDR3 nucleotides: TGTGCCAGCAGCTTAGAGGCAGGAACAAACTATGGCTACACCTTC. This codes for CASSLEAGTNYGYTF. The full variable domain, its missing parts supplied by reference TRBV11-2 and TRBJ1-2, is EAGVAQSPRYKIIEKRQSVAFWCNPISGHATLYWYQQILGQGPKLLIQFQNNGVVDDSQLPKDRFSAERLKGVDSTLKIQPAKLEDSAVYLCASSLEAGTNYGYTFGSGTRLTVV.